A single sample gave rise to the 9 T cell receptor beta chains below, sequenced in a study of CD8 T cells in Susac syndrome. An input of 0.5 to 1 ug of RNA was subjected to reverse transcription using random hexamers. Each CDR3 protein is one row after TCRdb ran MiXCR on the immunoSEQ multiplex PCR reads. Of 70,000 to 85,000 distinct CDR3 sequences listed, around 96% are singletons. What was sequenced was CD8+ T cells from PBMCs. These receptor sequences come from a human donor with Susac syndrome.

This clonotype was detected once. This chain connects TRBV20-1 to TRBJ2-7, with D perhaps TRBD1 (6 bases). This CDR3 has 15 residues. The V end was cut by 6 bases, the J end by 2 bases, with 20 bases between. Germline V gene lookup returns CDR1 DFQATT and CDR2 SNEGSKA (reference sequence). This chain's CDR3 is CSATSTDSIAYEQYF. The CDR3 nucleotides are TGCAGTGCCACTTCCACGGACAGTATCGCCTACGAGCAGTACTTC.

The chain employs TRBV4-3 and TRBJ2-5, with no clear D. V dropped 1 base and J dropped 5 bases, with 8 bases sitting between them. The length of the CDR3 is 13 residues. Germline loops: CDR1 LGHNA, CDR2 YSLEER. The CDR3 loop reads CASSQVLGETQYF. Here the CDR3 DNA reads TGCGCCAGCAGCCAAGTTTTAGGGGAGACCCAGTACTTC.

The gene calls are TRBV11-2 and TRBJ2-5; 11 bases line up with TRBD2. CDR1 and CDR2 (germline): SGHAT, FQNNGV. The trim removed 2 bases at V and 1 base at J, leaving 0 bases unmatched. The CDR3 spans 15 residues. CDR3 sequence reads: CASSLTSGGQETQYF. DNA of the CDR3: TGTGCCAGCAGCTTAACTAGCGGGGGCCAAGAGACCCAGTACTTC. The full variable domain, with the rest looked up from reference TRBV11-2 and TRBJ2-5, is EAGVAQSPRYKIIEKRQSVAFWCNPISGHATLYWYQQILGQGPKLLIQFQNNGVVDDSQLPKDRFSAERLKGVDSTLKIQPAKLEDSAVYLCASSLTSGGQETQYFGPGTRLLVL.

This chain uses TRBV29-1 with TRBJ1-2; D may be TRBD1 (6 bases). The CDR3 has 17 residues. Germline-derived CDR1 and CDR2 are SQVTM and ANQGSEA. V dropped 4 bases and J dropped 4 bases, with 25 bases sitting between them. CDR3 sequence (DNA): TGCAGCGTTGGATCACGGGACACAAGTTCGTCCGGCTATGGCTACACCTTC. It translates to CSVGSRDTSSSGYGYTF.

The rearrangement uses TRBV20-1 and TRBJ2-2; maybe TRBD1 (6 bases). Deletions cut 6 bases from V and 4 bases from J, with 15 bases between. The germline gives CDR1 DFQATT, CDR2 SNEGSKA (reference sequence). The CDR3 totals 14 residues. In nucleotides, the CDR3 is TGCAGTGCCCACCAACAGGGATTCACCGGGGAGCTGTTTTTT. Encoded protein: CSAHQQGFTGELFF.

The chain couples TRBV5-1 to TRBJ2-1; TRBD1 matches 8 bases. This CDR3 contains 14 residues. Germline assignment: CDR1 SGHRS and CDR2 YFSETQ. V was pared by 3 bases and J by 5 bases, with 4 bases of the junction left unmatched. CDR3 DNA sequence: TGCGCCAGCAGCTGGGACAGGATAAACAATGAGCAGTTCTTC. Translating it yields CASSWDRINNEQFF.

This chain connects TRBV7-9 to TRBJ2-2, with 7 positions matching TRBD2. Germline CDR1 is SEHNR and CDR2 is FQNEAQ (reference sequence). V was clipped by 5 bases and J by 7 bases; unmatched bases: 10. This CDR3 is built from 15 residues. CDR3 residues: CASSARGAGVGELFF. The CDR3, as DNA: TGTGCCAGCAGCGCCCGGGGCGCGGGAGTCGGGGAGCTGTTTTTT. The variable domain in full, completed from reference TRBV7-9 and TRBJ2-2, reads DTGVSQNPRHKITKRGQNVTFRCDPISEHNRLYWYRQTLGQGPEFLTYFQNEAQLEKSRLLSDRFSAERPKGSFSTLEIQRTEQGDSAMYLCASSARGAGVGELFFGEGSRLTVL.

V usage is TRBV28 and J usage is TRBJ2-6; unclear D gene. CDR1 is MDHEN, CDR2 SYDVKM, per germline. Trimming pared 6 bases from V and 1 base from J, leaving 10 bases between. The CDR3 contains 15 residues. The CDR3 nucleotides are TGTGCCAGCAGCCACTTTACATCTGGGGCCAACGTCCTGACTTTC. As protein: CASSHFTSGANVLTF. Variable domain in full (rest from reference TRBV28 and TRBJ2-6): DVKVTQSSRYLVKRTGEKVFLECVQDMDHENMFWYRQDPGLGLRLIYFSYDVKMKEKGDIPEGYSVSREKKERFSLILESASTNQTSMYLCASSHFTSGANVLTFGAGSRLTVL.

The DNA of the CDR3 is TGTGCCAGCAGAAACTCACAGGGGTCGAAGAGTGAAAAACTGTTTTTT. It specifies CASRNSQGSKSEKLFF. The chain couples TRBV2 to TRBJ1-4, with TRBD1 matching over 7 bases. V shed 6 bases and J 7 bases; nucleotides not matched to a gene: 14. Germline V gene sequence: CDR1 SNHLY, CDR2 FYNNEI. The length of the CDR3 is 16 residues.